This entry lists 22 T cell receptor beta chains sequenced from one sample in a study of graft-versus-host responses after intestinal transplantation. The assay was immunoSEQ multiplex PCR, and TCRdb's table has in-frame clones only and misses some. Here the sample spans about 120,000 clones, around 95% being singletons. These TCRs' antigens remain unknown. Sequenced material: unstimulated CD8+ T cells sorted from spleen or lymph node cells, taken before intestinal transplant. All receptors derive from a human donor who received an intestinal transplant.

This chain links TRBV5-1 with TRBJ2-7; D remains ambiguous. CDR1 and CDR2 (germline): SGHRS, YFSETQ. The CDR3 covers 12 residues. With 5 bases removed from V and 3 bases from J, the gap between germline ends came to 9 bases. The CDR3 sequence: CASRWQDYEQYF. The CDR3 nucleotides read TGCGCCAGCAGGTGGCAGGACTACGAGCAGTACTTC.

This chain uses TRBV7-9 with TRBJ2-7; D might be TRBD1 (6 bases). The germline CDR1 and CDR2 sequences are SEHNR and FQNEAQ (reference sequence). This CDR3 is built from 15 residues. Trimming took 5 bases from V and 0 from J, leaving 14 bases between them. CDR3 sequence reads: CASSPGTLPSYEQYF. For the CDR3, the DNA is TGTGCCAGCAGCCCCGGGACATTGCCCTCCTACGAGCAGTACTTC. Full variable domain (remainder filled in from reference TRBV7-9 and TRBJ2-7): DTGVSQNPRHKITKRGQNVTFRCDPISEHNRLYWYRQTLGQGPEFLTYFQNEAQLEKSRLLSDRFSAERPKGSFSTLEIQRTEQGDSAMYLCASSPGTLPSYEQYFGPGTRLTVT.

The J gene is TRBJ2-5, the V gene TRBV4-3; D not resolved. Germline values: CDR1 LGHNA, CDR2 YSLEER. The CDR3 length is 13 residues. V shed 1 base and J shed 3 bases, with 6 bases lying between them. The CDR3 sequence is CASSQGVEETQYF. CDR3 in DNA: TGCGCCAGCAGCCAAGGGGTGGAAGAGACCCAGTACTTC.

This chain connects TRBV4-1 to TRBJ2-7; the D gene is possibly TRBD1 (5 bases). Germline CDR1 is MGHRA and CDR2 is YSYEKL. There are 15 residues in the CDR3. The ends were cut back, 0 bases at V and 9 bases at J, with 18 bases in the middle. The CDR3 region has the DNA TGCGCCAGCAGCCAAGATAAGTCAGGGTGGCTTGGGCAGTACTTC. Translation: CASSQDKSGWLGQYF.

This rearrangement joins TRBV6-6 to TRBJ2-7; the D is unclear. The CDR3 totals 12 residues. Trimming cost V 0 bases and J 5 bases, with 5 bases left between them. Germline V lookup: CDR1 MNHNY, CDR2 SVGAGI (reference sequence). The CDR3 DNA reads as TGTGCCAGCAGTTACTCGATAGACGAGCAGTACTTC. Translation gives CASSYSIDEQYF.

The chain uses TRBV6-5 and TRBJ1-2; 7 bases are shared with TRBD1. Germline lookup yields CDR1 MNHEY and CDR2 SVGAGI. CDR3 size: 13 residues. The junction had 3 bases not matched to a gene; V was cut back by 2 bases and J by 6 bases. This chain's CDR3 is CASSYRQGDGYTF. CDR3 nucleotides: TGTGCCAGCAGTTACCGACAGGGAGATGGCTACACCTTC.

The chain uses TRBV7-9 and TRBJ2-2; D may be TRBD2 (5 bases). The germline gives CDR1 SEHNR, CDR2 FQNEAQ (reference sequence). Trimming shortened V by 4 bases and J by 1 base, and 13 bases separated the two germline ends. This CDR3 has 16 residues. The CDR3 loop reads CASSSPQRQNTGELFF. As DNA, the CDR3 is TGTGCCAGCAGCTCCCCCCAGCGGCAGAACACCGGGGAGCTGTTTTTT.

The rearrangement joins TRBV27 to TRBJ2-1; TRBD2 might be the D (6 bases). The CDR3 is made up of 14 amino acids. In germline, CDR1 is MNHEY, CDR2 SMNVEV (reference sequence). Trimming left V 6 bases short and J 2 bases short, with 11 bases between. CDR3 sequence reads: CASSPSETYNEQFF. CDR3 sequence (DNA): TGTGCCAGCAGCCCTAGCGAGACCTACAATGAGCAGTTCTTC.

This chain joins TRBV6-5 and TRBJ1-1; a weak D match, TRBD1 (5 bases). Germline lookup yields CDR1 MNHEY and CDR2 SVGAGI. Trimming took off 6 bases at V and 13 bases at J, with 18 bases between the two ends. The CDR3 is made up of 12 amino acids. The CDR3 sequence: CASSPGAPEIFF. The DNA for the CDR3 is TGTGCCAGCAGCCCCGGGGCTCCAGAAATTTTCTTT.

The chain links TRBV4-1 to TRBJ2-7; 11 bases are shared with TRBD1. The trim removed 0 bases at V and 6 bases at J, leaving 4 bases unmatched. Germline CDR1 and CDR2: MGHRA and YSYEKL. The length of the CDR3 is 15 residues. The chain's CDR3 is CASSQERTGGGEQYF. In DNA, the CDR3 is TGCGCCAGCAGCCAAGAAAGGACAGGGGGCGGCGAGCAGTACTTC.

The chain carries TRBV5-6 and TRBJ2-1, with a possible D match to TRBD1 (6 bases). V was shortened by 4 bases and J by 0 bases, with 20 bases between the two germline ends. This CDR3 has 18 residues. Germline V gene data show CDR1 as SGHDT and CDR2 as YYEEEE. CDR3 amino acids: CASSGGDGIEYSYNEQFF. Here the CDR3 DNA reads TGTGCCAGCAGCGGGGGCGATGGCATCGAATACTCCTACAATGAGCAGTTCTTC.

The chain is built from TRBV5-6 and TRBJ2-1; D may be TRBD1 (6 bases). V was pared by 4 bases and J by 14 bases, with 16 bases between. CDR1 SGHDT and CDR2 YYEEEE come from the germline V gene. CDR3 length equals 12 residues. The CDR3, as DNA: TGTGCCAGCAGCCATGGGACATCTGAAGAGTTCTTC. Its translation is CASSHGTSEEFF.

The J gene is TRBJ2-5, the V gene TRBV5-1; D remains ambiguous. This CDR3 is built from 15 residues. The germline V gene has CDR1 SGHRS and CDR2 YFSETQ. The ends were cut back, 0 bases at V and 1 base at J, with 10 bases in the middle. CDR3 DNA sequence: TGCGCCAGCAGCTTGGTCCAGAGCTTCCAAGAGACCCAGTACTTC. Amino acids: CASSLVQSFQETQYF.

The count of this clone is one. CDR3 sequence (DNA): TGTGCCAGCAGCCTCGACAGGGGAGGTAGGGACACTGAAGCTTTCTTT. Residues: CASSLDRGGRDTEAFF. The V and J genes are TRBV7-2 and TRBJ1-1; 8 positions match TRBD1. Germline V gene lookup returns CDR1 SGHTA and CDR2 FQGNSA. The CDR3 is 16 amino acids. V lost 5 bases and J lost 3; bases outside the gene matches: 11.

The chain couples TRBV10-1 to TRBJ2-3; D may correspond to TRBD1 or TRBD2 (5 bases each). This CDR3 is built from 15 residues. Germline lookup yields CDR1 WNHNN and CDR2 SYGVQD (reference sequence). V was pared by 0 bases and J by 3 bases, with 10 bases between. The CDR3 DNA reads TGCGCCAGCAGTGAGTCTGGCAGGGAGACAGATACGCAGTATTTT. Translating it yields CASSESGRETDTQYF.

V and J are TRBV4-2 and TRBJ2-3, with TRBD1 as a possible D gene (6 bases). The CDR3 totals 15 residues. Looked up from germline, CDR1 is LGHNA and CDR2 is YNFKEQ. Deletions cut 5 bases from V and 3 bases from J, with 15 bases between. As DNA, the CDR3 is TGTGCCAGCAGCTTGATGACCCAGGGGACAGATACGCAGTATTTT. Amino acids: CASSLMTQGTDTQYF.

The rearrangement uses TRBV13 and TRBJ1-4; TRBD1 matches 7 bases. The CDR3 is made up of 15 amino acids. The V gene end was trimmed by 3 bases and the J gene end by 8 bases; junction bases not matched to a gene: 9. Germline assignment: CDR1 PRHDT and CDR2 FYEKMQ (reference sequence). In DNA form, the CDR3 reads TGTGCCAGCAGCTTGGGCGAGGGGGCAAGGGAAAAACTGTTTTTT. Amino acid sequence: CASSLGEGAREKLFF.

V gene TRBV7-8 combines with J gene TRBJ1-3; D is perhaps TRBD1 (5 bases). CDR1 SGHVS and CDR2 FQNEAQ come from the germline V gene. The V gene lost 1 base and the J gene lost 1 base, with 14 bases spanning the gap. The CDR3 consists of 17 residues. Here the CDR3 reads CASSLVSGRKSGNTIYF. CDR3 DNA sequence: TGTGCCAGCAGCTTAGTCTCAGGGAGAAAGTCTGGAAACACCATATATTTT.

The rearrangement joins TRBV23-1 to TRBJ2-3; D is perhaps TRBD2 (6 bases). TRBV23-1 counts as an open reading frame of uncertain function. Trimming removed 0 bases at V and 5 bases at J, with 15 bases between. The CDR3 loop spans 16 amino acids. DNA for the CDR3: TGCGCCAGCAGTCAATCGGGGCGGGATGAGGTAGATACGCAGTATTTT. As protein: CASSQSGRDEVDTQYF.

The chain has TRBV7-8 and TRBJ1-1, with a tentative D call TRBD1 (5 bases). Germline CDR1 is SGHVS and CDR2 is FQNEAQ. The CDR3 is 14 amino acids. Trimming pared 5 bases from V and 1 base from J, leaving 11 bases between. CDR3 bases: TGTGCCAGCAGCCTTCGACAGCGGAACACTGAAGCTTTCTTT. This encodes CASSLRQRNTEAFF.

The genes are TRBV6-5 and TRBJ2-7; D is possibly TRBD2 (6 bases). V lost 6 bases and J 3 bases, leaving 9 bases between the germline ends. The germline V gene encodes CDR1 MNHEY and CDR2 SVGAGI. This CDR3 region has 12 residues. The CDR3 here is CASSLSGYEQYF. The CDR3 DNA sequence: TGTGCCAGCAGCCTTAGCGGCTACGAGCAGTACTTC.

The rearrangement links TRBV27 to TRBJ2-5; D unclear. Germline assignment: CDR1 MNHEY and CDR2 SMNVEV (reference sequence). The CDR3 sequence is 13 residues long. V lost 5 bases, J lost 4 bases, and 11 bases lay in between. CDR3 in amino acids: CASSITKAETQYF. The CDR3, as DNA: TGTGCCAGCAGTATAACCAAGGCAGAGACCCAGTACTTC.